A single sample gave rise to the 14 T cell receptor beta chains below, sequenced in a study of beta chain features in type 1 diabetes. The entirety of the isolated RNA underwent reverse transcription, so expressed TCRB transcripts were sequenced. The repertoire was sequenced with immunoSEQ multiplex PCR; TCRdb's copy has only in-frame clones and lacks some. The sample gives a few hundred thousand clones, about 15% of which show up once; approximately 0.02% is in the top ten. Sequencing was carried out using naive CD4+ T cells from blood. The source is a woman aged 18-35 years in good health.

This clone was counted a few times. V is TRBV9 and J is TRBJ2-1, with 9 positions matching TRBD1. The germline V gene encodes CDR1 SGDLS and CDR2 YYNGEE. This CDR3 has 13 residues. Losses at the gene ends were 4 bases for V and 8 bases for J; bases not matched to a gene: 4. The CDR3, as DNA: TGTGCCAGCAGCATCAGGACAGGGGATGAGCAGTTCTTC. Translated: CASSIRTGDEQFF.

This clone has only a few counts. The rearrangement joins TRBV5-1 to TRBJ2-1; D is ambiguous. Trimming shortened V by 0 bases and J by 3 bases, and 7 bases separated the two germline ends. There are 14 residues in the CDR3. Germline loops: CDR1 SGHRS, CDR2 YFSETQ. CDR3 loop: CASSLGGYYNEQFF. The DNA for the CDR3 is TGCGCCAGCAGCTTGGGCGGCTACTACAATGAGCAGTTCTTC.

This clone showed up just a few times. V usage is TRBV6-6 and J usage is TRBJ1-4, with a possible D match to TRBD1 (5 bases). The germline V and J ends were trimmed by 3 bases and 3 bases, with 11 bases remaining between them. The germline V gene has CDR1 MNHNY and CDR2 SVGAGI (reference sequence). This CDR3 is 15 amino acids long. For the CDR3, the DNA is TGTGCCAGCAGTTATGGGCAGGGCCCTAATGAAAAACTGTTTTTT. Protein sequence: CASSYGQGPNEKLFF.

J is TRBJ2-7 and V is TRBV5-1; 8 nucleotides align to TRBD1. The V gene end was trimmed by 0 bases and the J gene end by 2 bases; junction bases not matched to a gene: 4. Germline-derived CDR1 and CDR2 are SGHRS and YFSETQ. The CDR3 sequence is 15 residues long. The CDR3 DNA reads TGCGCCAGCAGCTTGGATCGCAGGGGGCCCTACGAGCAGTACTTC. Its translation is CASSLDRRGPYEQYF.

The rearrangement links TRBV6-6 to TRBJ2-7, with 9 bases identical to TRBD2. Trimming cost V 5 bases and J 0 bases; bases outside gene matches: 2. This CDR3 comprises 14 residues. The germline gives CDR1 MNHNY, CDR2 SVGAGI (reference sequence). In DNA, the CDR3 is TGTGCCAGCAGTAGTAGCGGGAGCTCCTACGAGCAGTACTTC. Its protein is CASSSSGSSYEQYF.

The sample holds a few counts of this clone. CDR3 nucleotides: TGTGCCTGGAGTCGCGGGAAGCTAAACGCTGGGAATGAGCAGTTCTTC. It encodes CAWSRGKLNAGNEQFF. The rearrangement joins TRBV30 to TRBJ2-1; D is possibly TRBD2 (6 bases). V lost 2 bases to trimming and J lost 7 bases, with 21 bases between them. This CDR3 spans 16 amino acids. Germline CDR1 reads GTSNPN; CDR2 reads SVGIG (reference sequence).

This clone was recorded a few times. The genes are TRBV29-1 and TRBJ1-3; no clear D. Trimming took off 5 bases at V and 5 bases at J, with 7 bases between the two ends. This CDR3 spans 11 amino acids. Germline V gene sequence: CDR1 SQVTM, CDR2 ANQGSEA. The CDR3 DNA reads TGCAGCGTTTTATATAGAAACACCATATATTTT. Its translation: CSVLYRNTIYF.

J is TRBJ1-2 and V is TRBV29-1; TRBD1 matches at 9 bases. With V trimmed by 6 bases and J by 4 bases, 9 bases remained unmatched. CDR1 and CDR2 from the germline V gene are SQVTM and ANQGSEA. The CDR3 consists of 14 residues. The CDR3 sequence is CSVRRTGEGYGYTF. The CDR3 DNA is TGCAGCGTCCGTCGGACAGGGGAAGGCTATGGCTACACCTTC. Full variable domain (missing parts from reference TRBV29-1 and TRBJ1-2): SAVISQKPSRDICQRGTSLTIQCQVDSQVTMMFWYRQQPGQSLTLIATANQGSEATYESGFVIDKFPISRPNLTFSTLTVSNMSPEDSSIYLCSVRRTGEGYGYTFGSGTRLTVV.

J is TRBJ2-2 and V is TRBV29-1; 12 nucleotides agree with TRBD2. From germline, CDR1 is SQVTM and CDR2 ANQGSEA. The CDR3 spans 16 residues. V lost 7 bases and J lost 8; bases outside the gene matches: 14. The CDR3, as DNA: TGCAGCGCCCAGACTAGCGGGAGTTACTTGGGGGGGGAGCTGTTTTTT. This sequence encodes CSAQTSGSYLGGELFF.

The gene calls are TRBV14 and TRBJ1-1; D is possibly TRBD1 (6 bases). The CDR3 loop spans 13 amino acids. Germline-derived CDR1 and CDR2 are SGHDN and FVKESK. V lost 0 bases to trimming and J lost 11 bases, with 13 bases between them. The DNA of the CDR3 is TGTGCCAGCAGCCAAGACGGGTTCCAGGGGGCTTTCTTT. Amino acid sequence: CASSQDGFQGAFF.

The chain employs TRBV30 and TRBJ1-1, with 9 bases fitting TRBD1. The CDR3 totals 15 residues. Germline V gene data show CDR1 as GTSNPN and CDR2 as SVGIG (reference sequence). V shed 5 bases and J 7 bases; nucleotides not matched to a gene: 14. The CDR3 here is CAWAVGQGPQGEAFF. The DNA of the CDR3 is TGTGCCTGGGCTGTGGGACAGGGCCCTCAGGGTGAAGCTTTCTTT.

The chain joins TRBV7-9 to TRBJ2-7; D gene ambiguous. V was trimmed by 6 bases and J by 1 base, leaving 16 bases between them. This CDR3 spans 15 amino acids. Germline CDR1 reads SEHNR; CDR2 reads FQNEAQ (reference sequence). CDR3 sequence reads: CASSDTRSKSYEQYF. In DNA form, the CDR3 reads TGTGCCAGCAGTGACACCAGGTCCAAATCCTACGAGCAGTACTTC.

This clone has only a few counts. The CDR3 here is CASSWSVGTYEQYF. The DNA for the CDR3 is TGCGCCAGCAGCTGGTCAGTCGGGACTTACGAGCAGTACTTC. This chain links TRBV5-1 with TRBJ2-7, with D tentatively TRBD2 (6 bases). Germline V gene lookup returns CDR1 SGHRS and CDR2 YFSETQ. CDR3 length: 14 residues. V shed 3 bases and J shed 4 bases, with 14 bases lying between them.

The gene calls are TRBV28 and TRBJ1-1; TRBD1 might be the D (5 bases). The germline V gene has CDR1 MDHEN and CDR2 SYDVKM. Trimming removed 10 bases at V and 6 bases at J, with 18 bases between. This CDR3 comprises 13 residues. The CDR3 loop reads CATIFRTKAEAFF. In DNA, the CDR3 is TGTGCCACCATTTTTCGGACAAAAGCTGAAGCTTTCTTT. The full variable domain, rest sourced from reference TRBV28 and TRBJ1-1, is DVKVTQSSRYLVKRTGEKVFLECVQDMDHENMFWYRQDPGLGLRLIYFSYDVKMKEKGDIPEGYSVSREKKERFSLILESASTNQTSMYLCATIFRTKAEAFFGQGTRLTVV.